The 26 T cell receptor beta chains below come from one sample, sequenced in a study of blood T cell repertoires in COVID-19. Assay: immunoSEQ multiplex PCR; the TCRdb copy retains only in-frame clones and omits some. Here the sample spans 60,000 to 75,000 clones, 65% to 85% being singletons. Sequenced sample: peripheral blood. These receptor sequences come from a woman aged 70-85 years with acute or convalescent COVID-19.

This chain connects TRBV7-9 to TRBJ1-3, with 8 bases fitting TRBD1. The CDR3 consists of 16 residues. J lost 0 bases, V lost 5 bases, and 6 bases had no gene match. Germline CDR1 SEHNR, CDR2 FQNEAQ (reference sequence). The CDR3 sequence is CASSPTGAYSGNTIYF. The CDR3 DNA follows: TGTGCCAGCAGCCCGACAGGGGCCTACTCTGGAAACACCATATATTTT. The entire variable domain, with the rest obtained from reference TRBV7-9 and TRBJ1-3, is as follows: DTGVSQNPRHKITKRGQNVTFRCDPISEHNRLYWYRQTLGQGPEFLTYFQNEAQLEKSRLLSDRFSAERPKGSFSTLEIQRTEQGDSAMYLCASSPTGAYSGNTIYFGEGSWLTVV.

J is TRBJ1-6 and V is TRBV7-6, with 8 positions matching TRBD1. The germline V gene has CDR1 SGHVS and CDR2 FNYEAQ. This CDR3 is built from 13 residues. After removal of 9 bases from V and 7 bases from J, the junction contained 5 bases not matched to a gene. CDR3 loop: CASATGENSPLHF. DNA of the CDR3: TGTGCCAGTGCGACAGGGGAGAATTCACCCCTCCACTTT.

The chain couples TRBV5-4 to TRBJ2-2; weak D call: TRBD2 (7 bases). With 6 bases removed from V and 4 bases from J, the gap between germline ends came to 22 bases. This CDR3 spans 17 amino acids. The germline gives CDR1 SGHNT, CDR2 YYREEE (reference sequence). CDR3 sequence reads: CASTPVTGGRGTGELFF. DNA for the CDR3: TGTGCCAGCACCCCTGTGACCGGGGGGCGGGGCACCGGGGAGCTGTTTTTT.

This clone was counted between two and nine times. The V call is TRBV3-1 (or the pseudogene TRBV3-2), the J call TRBJ2-1, with D tentatively TRBD1 (5 bases). This CDR3 is 17 amino acids long. The V end lost 1 base, the J end lost 4 bases, and 17 bases lay between the germline ends. Germline lookup yields CDR1 LGHDT and CDR2 YNNKEL (reference sequence). The CDR3 spells CASSQGWGESIYNEQFF. CDR3 DNA: TGTGCCAGCAGCCAAGGGTGGGGCGAGTCGATATACAATGAGCAGTTCTTC.

In its sample, this clone was seen once. The chain is built from TRBV3-1 (or the pseudogene TRBV3-2) and TRBJ1-2; 8 bases are a match to TRBD1. The CDR3 runs to 14 residues. The junction had 1 base not matched to a gene; V was cut back by 0 bases and J by 4 bases. The germline V gene encodes CDR1 LGHDT and CDR2 YNNKEL (reference sequence). The DNA for the CDR3 is TGTGCCAGCAGCCAAGACAGGGGGCTCTATGGCTACACCTTC. It translates to CASSQDRGLYGYTF.

J is TRBJ1-4 and V is TRBV15; D is perhaps TRBD1 (5 bases). The V end was cut by 3 bases, the J end by 5 bases, with 10 bases between. This CDR3 comprises 14 residues. CDR1 is LNHNV and CDR2 is YYDKDF in the germline V gene (reference sequence). The CDR3 spells CATSRGQLNEKLFF. Written as DNA, the CDR3 is TGTGCCACCAGCAGGGGGCAGCTGAATGAAAAACTGTTTTTT.

The V call is TRBV7-3, the J call TRBJ2-1; D is ambiguous. Germline assignment: CDR1 SGHTA and CDR2 FQGTGA. V was clipped by 5 bases and J by 5 bases, with 4 bases between them. The CDR3 has 11 amino acids. The CDR3 spells CASSVDNEQFF. As DNA, the CDR3 is TGTGCCAGCAGCGTAGACAATGAGCAGTTCTTC.

The V and J genes are TRBV6-5 and TRBJ1-5; TRBD1 is a possible D gene (5 bases). From germline, CDR1 is MNHEY and CDR2 SVGAGI. Trimming shortened V by 5 bases and J by 2 bases, and 13 bases separated the two germline ends. The CDR3 sequence is 15 residues long. The CDR3 DNA sequence: TGTGCCAGCAGTACCGCGGGGCCAGGCAATCAGCCCCAGCATTTT. It is translated as CASSTAGPGNQPQHF.

The chain recombines TRBV30 with TRBJ1-2; D may be TRBD1 (6 bases). This CDR3 contains 14 residues. Germline assignment: CDR1 GTSNPN and CDR2 SVGIG (reference sequence). Between the trimmed V and J ends, which lost 1 base and 0 bases, there was a span of 9 bases. The CDR3 nucleotides read TGTGCCTGGAGTGCCCGACAGGCTAACTATGGCTACACCTTC. This codes for CAWSARQANYGYTF.

The chain combines TRBV7-9 with TRBJ2-2; tentatively, D is TRBD2 (6 bases). Germline-derived CDR1 and CDR2 are SEHNR and FQNEAQ (reference sequence). The CDR3 consists of 17 residues. Trimming shortened V by 1 base and J by 4 bases, and 16 bases separated the two germline ends. This CDR3 is CASSLDPRHGGTGELFF. The CDR3 nucleotides are TGTGCCAGCAGCTTAGATCCGAGACACGGGGGCACCGGGGAGCTGTTTTTT.

CDR3 coding DNA: TGTGCCAGCAGCCCCGAAGGGGGACAGGGGGTCGACACCGGGGAGCTGTTTTTT. Its translation is CASSPEGGQGVDTGELFF. This chain connects TRBV27 to TRBJ2-2; 11 bases match TRBD1. After removal of 6 bases from V and 3 bases from J, the junction contained 12 bases not matched to a gene. CDR1 is MNHEY, CDR2 SMNVEV, per germline (reference sequence). This CDR3 spans 18 amino acids.

CDR3 nucleotides: TGTGCCAGCAGTTACGGGGGCACGAGGAATGAGCAGTTCTTC. The encoded protein is CASSYGGTRNEQFF. This chain links TRBV6-5 with TRBJ2-1; D is perhaps TRBD1 (6 bases). Germline V lookup: CDR1 MNHEY, CDR2 SVGAGI. V gave up 2 bases and J gave up 7 bases, with 12 bases separating them. The CDR3 has 14 amino acids.

This sequence joins TRBV18 and TRBJ1-1; D gene unclear. Trimming left V 4 bases short and J 1 base short, with 7 bases between. Germline V gene data show CDR1 as KGHSH and CDR2 as LQKENI. The CDR3 is 13 residues long. The CDR3 is CASSQAGNTEAFF. For the CDR3, the DNA is TGTGCCAGCTCACAGGCGGGGAACACTGAAGCTTTCTTT.

The rearrangement joins TRBV9 to TRBJ1-2; possibly TRBD1 for D (5 bases). This CDR3 has 17 residues. V lost 0 bases and J 6 bases, leaving 21 bases between the germline ends. Germline V lookup: CDR1 SGDLS, CDR2 YYNGEE. CDR3: CASSVGLFSGQGDGYTF. The CDR3 nucleotides are TGTGCCAGCAGCGTAGGACTCTTTAGCGGGCAGGGCGATGGCTACACCTTC.

The chain uses TRBV9 and TRBJ1-3, with D possibly being TRBD1 (6 bases). The CDR3 is 16 residues long. Trimming stripped 0 bases from V and 2 bases from J, with 12 bases between. The germline V gene encodes CDR1 SGDLS and CDR2 YYNGEE. CDR3 in DNA: TGTGCCAGCAGCGTAGTGGGGGGGCCCCCTGGAAACACCATATATTTT. Translated: CASSVVGGPPGNTIYF. The full variable domain, its missing parts supplied by reference TRBV9 and TRBJ1-3, is DSGVTQTPKHLITATGQRVTLRCSPRSGDLSVYWYQQSLDQGLQFLIQYYNGEERAKGNILERFSAQQFPDLHSELNLSSLELGDSALYFCASSVVGGPPGNTIYFGEGSWLTVV.

CDR3 protein: CASKWLASTDTQYF. The CDR3 DNA is TGTGCCAGCAAGTGGCTAGCGTCCACAGATACGCAGTATTTT. This chain links TRBV2 with TRBJ2-3, with a possible D match to TRBD2 (6 bases). CDR3 length: 14 amino acids. Deletions cut 7 bases from V and 2 bases from J, with 13 bases between. Germline values: CDR1 SNHLY, CDR2 FYNNEI.

This clone was counted once. CDR3 sequence: CASGFEEKQFF. As DNA, the CDR3 is TGTGCCAGCGGATTCGAGGAGAAGCAGTTCTTC. V is TRBV12-3 or TRBV12-4 and J is TRBJ2-1; D is ambiguous. V lost 8 bases and J 11 bases, leaving 13 bases between the germline ends. This CDR3 is built from 11 residues.

The CDR3 DNA reads as TGTGCCACCAGCAGAGCCGCGGGGCTAGCGGCAGATACGCAGTATTTT. Encoded protein: CATSRAAGLAADTQYF. The rearrangement links TRBV15 to TRBJ2-3; TRBD2 aligns across 7 bases. V gave up 1 base and J gave up 4 bases; unmatched junction bases: 8. This CDR3 region has 16 residues. Germline V gives CDR1 LNHNV, CDR2 YYDKDF (reference sequence).

CDR3 DNA sequence: TGTGCCAGCAGTTTACCCTACACAGATACGCAGTATTTT. Encoded protein: CASSLPYTDTQYF. This sequence joins TRBV12-3 or TRBV12-4 and TRBJ2-3, with D hard to call. Trimming removed 2 bases from V and 2 bases from J, with 5 bases in between. This CDR3 has 13 amino acids.

This chain links TRBV11-2 with TRBJ1-4, with 7 bases identical to TRBD1. J was trimmed by 6 bases and V by 5 bases; bases with no gene match: 6. CDR3 size: 14 residues. Germline lookup yields CDR1 SGHAT and CDR2 FQNNGV. The DNA of the CDR3 is TGTGCCAGCAGCCTCCGCAGGGGGGATGAAAAACTGTTTTTT. Protein: CASSLRRGDEKLFF.

J is TRBJ2-7 and V is TRBV5-6; D is ambiguous. Trimming cost V 2 bases and J 0 bases, with 6 bases left between them. The CDR3 is 13 amino acids. Germline V gene data show CDR1 as SGHDT and CDR2 as YYEEEE. The CDR3 loop is CASSFEASYEQYF. In nucleotides, the CDR3 is TGTGCCAGCAGCTTCGAGGCCTCCTACGAGCAGTACTTC.

This clone showed up just a few times. V is TRBV27 and J is TRBJ2-7; D may be TRBD2 (7 bases). Germline CDR1 is MNHEY and CDR2 is SMNVEV (reference sequence). The length of the CDR3 is 17 residues. The V end was cut by 4 bases, the J end by 2 bases, with 21 bases between. The CDR3 bases are TGTGCCAGCAGTTCCCTCCCTGAGGGGGGGGCCCCCTACGAGCAGTACTTC. Translating it yields CASSSLPEGGAPYEQYF.

The rearrangement uses TRBV5-6 and TRBJ2-5; tentative D call: TRBD1 (5 bases). This CDR3 is built from 16 residues. Germline values: CDR1 SGHDT, CDR2 YYEEEE. Trimming left V 0 bases short and J 0 bases short, with 12 bases between. The CDR3 nucleotides are TGTGCCAGCAGCTTGGGCTGGACACCGTACCAAGAGACCCAGTACTTC. Translating gives CASSLGWTPYQETQYF. Combining the CDR3 with reference TRBV5-6 and TRBJ2-5 gives the whole variable domain DAGVTQSPTHLIKTRGQQVTLRCSPKSGHDTVSWYQQALGQGPQFIFQYYEEEERQRGNFPDRFSGHQFPNYSSELNVNALLLGDSALYLCASSLGWTPYQETQYFGPGTRLLVL.

The CDR3: CASRLKPYPLRVGPQHF. The CDR3 bases are TGTGCAAGTCGCTTAAAGCCGTACCCACTCAGGGTTGGGCCCCAGCATTTT. This sequence joins TRBV12-2 and TRBJ1-5; the tabulated D call, TRBD1, remains unverified against the DNA. TRBV12-2 is a pseudogene. CDR3 size: 17 residues.

This clone was detected once. The chain is built from TRBV10-2 and TRBJ1-2; D is possibly TRBD1 (5 bases). The CDR3 extends over 13 amino acids. The V and J ends lost 6 bases and 0 bases respectively, with 8 bases between them. Germline V lookup: CDR1 WSHSY, CDR2 SAAADI. CDR3 amino acids: CASRDTSNYGYTF. The CDR3 DNA follows: TGCGCCAGCAGGGACACCTCTAACTATGGCTACACCTTC.

V and J are TRBV4-3 and TRBJ2-3; 8 bases agree with TRBD2. This CDR3 comprises 17 residues. Germline V gene lookup returns CDR1 LGHNA and CDR2 YSLEER. V lost 3 bases, J lost 4 bases, and 12 bases stayed unmatched. This CDR3 reads CASSHPVGLAGADTQYF. CDR3 bases: TGCGCCAGCAGCCACCCTGTCGGACTAGCAGGGGCAGATACGCAGTATTTT.